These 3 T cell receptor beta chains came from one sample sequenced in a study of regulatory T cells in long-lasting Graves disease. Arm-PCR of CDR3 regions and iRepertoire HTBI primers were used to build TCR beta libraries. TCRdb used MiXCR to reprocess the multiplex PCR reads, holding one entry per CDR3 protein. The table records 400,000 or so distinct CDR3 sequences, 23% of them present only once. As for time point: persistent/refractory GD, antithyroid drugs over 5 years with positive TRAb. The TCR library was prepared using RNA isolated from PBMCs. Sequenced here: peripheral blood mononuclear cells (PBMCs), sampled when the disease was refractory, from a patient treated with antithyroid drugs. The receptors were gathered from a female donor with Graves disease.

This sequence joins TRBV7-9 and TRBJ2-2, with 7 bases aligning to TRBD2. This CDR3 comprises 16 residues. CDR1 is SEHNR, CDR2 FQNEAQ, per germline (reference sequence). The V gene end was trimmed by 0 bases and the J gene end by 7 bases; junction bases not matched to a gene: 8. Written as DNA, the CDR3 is TGTGCCAGCAGCTTAGCGCTCGCGGGAGTTGACGGGGAGCTGTTTTTT. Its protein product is CASSLALAGVDGELFF.

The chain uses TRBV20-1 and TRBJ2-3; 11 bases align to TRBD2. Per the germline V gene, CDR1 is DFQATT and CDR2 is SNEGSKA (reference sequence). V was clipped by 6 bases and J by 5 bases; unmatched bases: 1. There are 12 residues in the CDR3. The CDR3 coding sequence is TGCAGTGCCGGACTAGCGGGAGATACGCAGTATTTT. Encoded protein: CSAGLAGDTQYF.

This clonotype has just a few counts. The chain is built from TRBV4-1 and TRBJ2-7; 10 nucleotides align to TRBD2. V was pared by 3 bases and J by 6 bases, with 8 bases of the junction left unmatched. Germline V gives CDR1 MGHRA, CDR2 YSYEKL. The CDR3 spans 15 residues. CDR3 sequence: CASSHPLAGDVEQYF. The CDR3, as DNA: TGCGCCAGCAGCCATCCCCTAGCGGGAGATGTCGAGCAGTACTTC.